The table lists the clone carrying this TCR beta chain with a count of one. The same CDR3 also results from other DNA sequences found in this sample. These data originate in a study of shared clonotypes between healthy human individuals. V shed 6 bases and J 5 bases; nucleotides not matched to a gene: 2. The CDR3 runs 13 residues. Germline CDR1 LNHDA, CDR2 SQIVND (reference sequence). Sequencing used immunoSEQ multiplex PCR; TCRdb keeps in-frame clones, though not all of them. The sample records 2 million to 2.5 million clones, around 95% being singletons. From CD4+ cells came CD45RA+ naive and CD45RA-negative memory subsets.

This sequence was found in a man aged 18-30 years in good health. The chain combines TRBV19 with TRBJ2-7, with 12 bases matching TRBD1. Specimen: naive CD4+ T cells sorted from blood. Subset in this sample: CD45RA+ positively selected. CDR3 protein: CASSGTGGNEQYF. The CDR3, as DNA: TGTGCCAGTAGCGGGACAGGGGGCAACGAGCAGTACTTC.